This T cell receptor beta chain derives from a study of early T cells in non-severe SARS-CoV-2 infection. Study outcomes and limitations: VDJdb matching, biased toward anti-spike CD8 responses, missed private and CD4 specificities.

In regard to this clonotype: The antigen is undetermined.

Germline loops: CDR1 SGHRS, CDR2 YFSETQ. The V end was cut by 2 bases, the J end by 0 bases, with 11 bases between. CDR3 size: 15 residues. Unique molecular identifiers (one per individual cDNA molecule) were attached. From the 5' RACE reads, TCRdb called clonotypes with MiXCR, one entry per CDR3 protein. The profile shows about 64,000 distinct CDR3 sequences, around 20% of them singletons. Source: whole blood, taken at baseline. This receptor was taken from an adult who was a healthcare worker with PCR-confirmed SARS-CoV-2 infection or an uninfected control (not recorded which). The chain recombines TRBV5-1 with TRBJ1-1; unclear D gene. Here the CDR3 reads CASSLWPGMNTEAFF. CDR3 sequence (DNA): TGCGCCAGCAGCTTATGGCCAGGCATGAACACTGAAGCTTTCTTT.